Listed here are 5 T cell receptor beta chains from one sample, sequenced in a study of CD8 T cells in Susac syndrome. Random hexamers were used to reverse transcribe the RNA input (roughly 0.5 to 1 ug). TCRdb re-called the immunoSEQ multiplex PCR reads through MiXCR, storing one row per CDR3 protein. The table includes under 200,000 distinct CDR3 sequences, just over 90% detected once. The source material was CD4+ T cells from PBMCs. These receptors all stem from a human donor in good health.

In this sample, this clonotype turned up a few times. V is TRBV3-1 and J is TRBJ2-7, with unresolved D. The length of the CDR3 is 12 residues. CDR1 is LGHDT, CDR2 YNNKEL, per germline (reference sequence). Trimming cost V 4 bases and J 7 bases, with 11 bases left between them. The CDR3 reads CASSPGPREQYF. The CDR3 nucleotides read TGTGCCAGCAGCCCTGGACCGCGGGAGCAGTACTTC.

CDR3 residues: CASSQELAGETQYF. The CDR3 nucleotides read TGTGCCAGCAGCCAAGAACTAGCGGGGGAGACCCAGTACTTC. The chain has TRBV3-1 and TRBJ2-5; 10 positions match TRBD2. V was pared by 0 bases and J by 5 bases, with 0 bases of the junction left unmatched. The CDR3 contains 14 residues. Germline lookup yields CDR1 LGHDT and CDR2 YNNKEL (reference sequence).

The chain uses TRBV7-2 and TRBJ2-7; 10 bases line up with TRBD2. Germline V gives CDR1 SGHTA, CDR2 FQGNSA. The ends lost 5 bases at V and 1 base at J; junction bases unmatched: 5. The CDR3 has 15 residues. Here the CDR3 DNA reads TGTGCCAGCAGCGAGACTAGCGGGTCGTCCTACGAGCAGTACTTC. It encodes CASSETSGSSYEQYF.

The gene calls are TRBV6-6 and TRBJ2-7; 16 positions match TRBD2. CDR3 length equals 16 residues. Germline-derived CDR1 and CDR2 are MNHNY and SVGAGI (reference sequence). Trimming removed 6 bases from V and 2 bases from J; junction bases left unmatched: 4. Here the CDR3 DNA reads TGTGCCAGCAGGGGGGGACTAGCGGGGGGGCCCTACGAGCAGTACTTC. It encodes CASRGGLAGGPYEQYF.

V and J are TRBV19 and TRBJ1-1, with TRBD1 matching 12 bases. V was pared by 6 bases and J by 5 bases, with 10 bases of the junction left unmatched. Germline V CDR1 and CDR2: LNHDA, SQIVND (reference sequence). CDR3 length: 16 amino acids. The CDR3 DNA follows: TGTGCCAGTAGGAGCGGGACAGGGGGCAGTAGGACTGAAGCTTTCTTT. Translation gives CASRSGTGGSRTEAFF.